The clone carrying this T cell receptor (beta chain) showed up just a few times. This record comes from a study of T cells after yellow fever vaccination. TCRdb re-derived calls from the 5' RACE reads in MiXCR, one entry per CDR3 protein. The sample has under 250,000 distinct CDR3 sequences; 6.9% are singletons. This CDR3 spans 11 amino acids. Between the trimmed V and J ends, which lost 6 bases and 5 bases, there was a span of 7 bases. In germline, CDR1 is MDHEN, CDR2 SYDVKM. The sequence derives from a young man who received the YFV17D yellow fever vaccine. The material sequenced was CD4+ T cells sorted from PBMCs, taken 15 days after the yellow fever booster vaccination. This chain joins TRBV28 and TRBJ1-2; D not certain. For the CDR3, the DNA is TGTGCCAGCAGACACCAGTATGGCTACACCTTC. Its translation: CASRHQYGYTF.